These 24 T cell receptor beta chains were sequenced from one sample in a study of cytomegalovirus exposure and HLA in healthy donors. The PCR used 60 Vbeta and 13 Jbeta primers. The method was immunoSEQ multiplex PCR; TCRdb's version includes in-frame clones alone and lacks a portion of them. The profile shows 200,000 to 250,000 clones, over 65% of them singletons. The source material was PBMCs. The origin of the receptors is a human donor in good health.

The table lists this clone with a count of one. CDR3 DNA sequence: TGTGCCAGCAGCCCCGGGGACAGCCTTTTCTATGGCTACACCTTC. Translation gives CASSPGDSLFYGYTF. The rearrangement joins TRBV7-3 to TRBJ1-2, with TRBD1 identical over 7 bases. This CDR3 is built from 15 residues. V was clipped by 5 bases and J by 4 bases; unmatched bases: 10. Germline assignment: CDR1 SGHTA and CDR2 FQGTGA.

V is TRBV7-8 and J is TRBJ2-1; TRBD2 agrees at 7 bases. V gave up 1 base and J gave up 2 bases; unmatched junction bases: 2. This CDR3 contains 15 residues. CDR1 and CDR2 (germline): SGHVS, FQNEAQ. CDR3 amino acids: CASSLEAGPYNEQFF. The DNA of the CDR3 is TGTGCCAGCAGCTTAGAAGCGGGACCCTACAATGAGCAGTTCTTC. The full variable domain, in which reference TRBV7-8 and TRBJ2-1 provide the parts outside the CDR3, is GAGVSQSPRYKVAKRGQDVALRCDPISGHVSLFWYQQALGQGPEFLTYFQNEAQLDKSGLPSDRFFAERPEGSVSTLKIQRTQQEDSAVYLCASSLEAGPYNEQFFGPGTRLTVL.

The sample holds a few counts of this clone. The rearrangement joins TRBV4-2 to TRBJ2-7; tentatively, D is TRBD2 (5 bases). CDR1 and CDR2 from the germline V gene are LGHNA and YNFKEQ. The germline V and J ends were trimmed by 4 bases and 3 bases, with 19 bases remaining between them. This CDR3 has 16 amino acids. The CDR3 region is CASSPRGIQGHYEQYF. The DNA for the CDR3 is TGTGCCAGCAGCCCAAGAGGGATTCAAGGCCACTACGAGCAGTACTTC.

The gene calls are TRBV5-1 and TRBJ2-1; a possible D gene is TRBD2 (6 bases). Trimming shortened V by 1 base and J by 4 bases, and 12 bases separated the two germline ends. The V gene's germline CDR1 is SGHRS and CDR2 YFSETQ. The CDR3 sequence is 15 residues long. CDR3 sequence (DNA): TGCGCCAGCAGCTTGTTCGACGGGAGTTACAATGAGCAGTTCTTC. Translation gives CASSLFDGSYNEQFF.

The genes are TRBV7-9 and TRBJ2-7; D might be TRBD2 (6 bases). From germline, CDR1 is SEHNR and CDR2 FQNEAQ (reference sequence). The CDR3 covers 16 residues. V was clipped by 1 base and J by 0 bases, with 13 bases between them. CDR3 coding DNA: TGTGCCAGCAGCTTAGAACGTAGCGGAGGCTCCTACGAGCAGTACTTC. This gives the protein CASSLERSGGSYEQYF.

This clone has just a few counts. J is TRBJ2-3 and V is TRBV29-1; TRBD1 matches at 7 bases. V gave up 7 bases and J gave up 1 base; unmatched junction bases: 11. This CDR3 spans 15 amino acids. Germline CDR1 reads SQVTM; CDR2 reads ANQGSEA. The CDR3 sequence: CSARQGSRGTDTQYF. The DNA for the CDR3 is TGCAGCGCCAGACAGGGTTCCAGGGGCACAGATACGCAGTATTTT.

The chain carries TRBV29-1 and TRBJ2-7; 14 bases are shared with TRBD2. Germline V gene sequence: CDR1 SQVTM, CDR2 ANQGSEA. J lost 6 bases, V lost 6 bases, and 10 bases had no gene match. The CDR3 is 15 residues long. CDR3 in DNA: TGCAGCGTCGCCGGGACTAGCGGGAGAGAAGTCGAGCAGTACTTC. Its translation: CSVAGTSGREVEQYF.

The chain uses TRBV11-2 and TRBJ2-7, with 13 nucleotides matching TRBD2. CDR1 is SGHAT and CDR2 is FQNNGV in the germline V gene. V lost 3 bases, J lost 1 base, and 6 bases stayed unmatched. The CDR3 has 17 amino acids. CDR3 in DNA: TGTGCCAGCAGCTTCCCTCGGACTAGCGGGAGTTCCTACGAGCAGTACTTC. Residues: CASSFPRTSGSSYEQYF.

The rearrangement links TRBV11-3 to TRBJ1-4; D not certain. Per the germline V gene, CDR1 is SGHNT and CDR2 is YENEEA. This CDR3 has 15 amino acids. Trimming took off 5 bases at V and 0 bases at J, with 10 bases between the two ends. CDR3 region: CASSPSPATNEKLFF. In nucleotides, the CDR3 is TGTGCCAGCAGCCCTAGTCCCGCAACTAATGAAAAACTGTTTTTT.

This clone was observed a few times. The chain links TRBV6-6 to TRBJ1-4; TRBD1 is a possible D gene (6 bases). CDR1 MNHNY and CDR2 SVGAGI come from the germline V gene (reference sequence). This CDR3 spans 14 amino acids. V lost 5 bases, J lost 4 bases, and 11 bases lay in between. The CDR3 coding sequence is TGTGCCAGCAGTCTACAGGGCGATAATGAAAAACTGTTTTTT. It codes for CASSLQGDNEKLFF.

CDR3 loop: CAWRRGPGNTGELFF. CDR3 nucleotides: TGTGCCTGGAGGCGCGGCCCGGGGAACACCGGGGAGCTGTTTTTT. V usage is TRBV30 and J usage is TRBJ2-2, with unresolved D. Germline V gives CDR1 GTSNPN, CDR2 SVGIG (reference sequence). The CDR3 spans 15 residues. Trimming stripped 3 bases from V and 1 base from J, with 12 bases between.

The chain recombines TRBV7-8 with TRBJ2-1; D is unclear. Germline CDR1 reads SGHVS; CDR2 reads FQNEAQ. This CDR3 has 14 amino acids. V lost 5 bases, J lost 0 bases, and 8 bases lay in between. For the CDR3, the DNA is TGTGCCAGCAGCCTGTGGAGCTCCTACAATGAGCAGTTCTTC. This sequence encodes CASSLWSSYNEQFF. The whole variable domain, filled in from reference TRBV7-8 and TRBJ2-1, reads GAGVSQSPRYKVAKRGQDVALRCDPISGHVSLFWYQQALGQGPEFLTYFQNEAQLDKSGLPSDRFFAERPEGSVSTLKIQRTQQEDSAVYLCASSLWSSYNEQFFGPGTRLTVL.

This clone was recorded a few times. The gene calls are TRBV27 and TRBJ2-2, with TRBD1 identical over 10 bases. J was trimmed by 6 bases and V by 2 bases; bases with no gene match: 3. CDR1 MNHEY and CDR2 SMNVEV come from the germline V gene (reference sequence). The CDR3 extends over 15 amino acids. The CDR3 coding sequence is TGTGCCAGCAGTTTACCCGGGACAGGGGCCGGGGAGCTGTTTTTT. Amino acids: CASSLPGTGAGELFF.

The count of this clone is one. The CDR3: CASSSPDRAYEQYF. CDR3 DNA sequence: TGCGCCAGCAGCTCCCCGGACAGGGCTTACGAGCAGTACTTC. The V gene is TRBV5-1, the J gene TRBJ2-7, with 8 nucleotides matching TRBD1. This CDR3 is built from 14 residues. V lost 3 bases, J lost 4 bases, and 6 bases stayed unmatched. The germline V gene has CDR1 SGHRS and CDR2 YFSETQ.

Only a few counts were recorded for this clone. The CDR3: CASTPGTSSYEQYF. Written as DNA, the CDR3 is TGTGCCAGTACTCCCGGGACTAGCAGCTACGAGCAGTACTTC. This chain joins TRBV11-2 and TRBJ2-7; 9 bases align to TRBD2. CDR3 length: 14 amino acids. Trimming took 9 bases from V and 3 from J; bases not matched to a gene: 9. The germline gives CDR1 SGHAT, CDR2 FQNNGV.

This chain connects TRBV5-1 to TRBJ1-1; 8 positions match TRBD1. Germline V gene data show CDR1 as SGHRS and CDR2 as YFSETQ. This CDR3 is built from 13 residues. V was pared by 3 bases and J by 7 bases, with 5 bases of the junction left unmatched. The CDR3 DNA is TGCGCCAGCAGCTCGGGACAGGAGAATGAAGCTTTCTTT. Its translation is CASSSGQENEAFF. The full variable domain, its missing parts supplied by reference TRBV5-1 and TRBJ1-1, is KAGVTQTPRYLIKTRGQQVTLSCSPISGHRSVSWYQQTPGQGLQFLFEYFSETQRNKGNFPGRFSGRQFSNSRSEMNVSTLELGDSALYLCASSSGQENEAFFGQGTRLTVV.

V gene TRBV18 combines with J gene TRBJ1-3, with 7 bases that match TRBD1. Germline lookup yields CDR1 KGHSH and CDR2 LQKENI. The CDR3 is made up of 15 amino acids. The J segment lost 0 bases and the V segment lost 6 bases, leaving 5 bases of the junction unmatched. The CDR3 nucleotides read TGTGCCAGCTCCCGCGGGACAGACTCTGGAAACACCATATATTTT. Translating gives CASSRGTDSGNTIYF.

J is TRBJ1-3 and V is TRBV19; no clear D. V was pared by 4 bases and J by 0 bases, with 16 bases between. CDR1 and CDR2 (germline): LNHDA, SQIVND (reference sequence). The CDR3 sequence is 17 residues long. CDR3 in amino acids: CASSRKSSFTSGNTIYF. The CDR3 DNA is TGTGCCAGTAGTAGGAAGTCTAGTTTCACCTCTGGAAACACCATATATTTT.

Comments on this clone: The junction and the germline gene differ at one end; a read error may be behind it. This sequence joins TRBV19 and TRBJ2-7; tentative D call: TRBD2 (5 bases). CDR1 LNHDA and CDR2 SQIVND come from the germline V gene (reference sequence). The CDR3 is made up of 13 amino acids. In DNA, the CDR3 is TGTACCAGTAGCGCAGGAAGCTCCTACGAGCAGTACTTC. The encoded protein is CTSSAGSSYEQYF. Using reference TRBV19 and TRBJ2-7 for the parts outside the CDR3, the full variable domain is DGGITQSPKYLFRKEGQNVTLSCEQNLNHDAMYWYRQDPGQGLRLIYYSQIVNDFQKGDIAEGYSVSREKKESFPLTVTSAQKNPTAFYLCTSSAGSSYEQYFGPGTRLTVT.

This chain connects TRBV6-4 to TRBJ2-2, with 8 positions matching TRBD1. This CDR3 is 15 amino acids long. The germline V gene encodes CDR1 MRHNA and CDR2 SNTAGT. With 6 bases clipped from V and 3 bases from J, the junction kept 6 bases outside the gene matches. The CDR3 nucleotides are TGTGCCAGCAGCAACCAGGGGGCGGACACCGGGGAGCTGTTTTTT. As protein: CASSNQGADTGELFF.

This rearrangement joins TRBV9 to TRBJ2-7; possible D gene TRBD1, 6 bases. Trimming stripped 0 bases from V and 2 bases from J, with 12 bases between. The CDR3 is 15 amino acids. Germline V CDR1 and CDR2: SGDLS, YYNGEE. The CDR3 protein is CASSVDEGGTYEQYF. The CDR3 DNA reads TGTGCCAGCAGCGTAGATGAAGGGGGTACCTACGAGCAGTACTTC. The complete variable domain, with remaining parts taken from reference TRBV9 and TRBJ2-7, reads DSGVTQTPKHLITATGQRVTLRCSPRSGDLSVYWYQQSLDQGLQFLIQYYNGEERAKGNILERFSAQQFPDLHSELNLSSLELGDSALYFCASSVDEGGTYEQYFGPGTRLTVT.

V and J are TRBV5-4 and TRBJ2-3, with TRBD2 identical over 7 bases. CDR1 and CDR2 from the germline V gene are SGHNT and YYREEE (reference sequence). There are 15 residues in the CDR3. With 0 bases clipped from V and 3 bases from J, the junction kept 4 bases outside the gene matches. The CDR3 bases are TGTGCCAGCAGCTTGGTGGGAGGGCCGACAGATACGCAGTATTTT. Its translation is CASSLVGGPTDTQYF. The full variable domain, completed using reference TRBV5-4 and TRBJ2-3, is ETGVTQSPTHLIKTRGQQVTLRCSSQSGHNTVSWYQQALGQGPQFIFQYYREEENGRGNFPPRFSGLQFPNYSSELNVNALELDDSALYLCASSLVGGPTDTQYFGPGTRLTVL.

The gene calls are TRBV28 and TRBJ1-1, with D hard to call. Germline CDR1 MDHEN, CDR2 SYDVKM. This CDR3 is 12 amino acids long. V gave up 3 bases and J gave up 6 bases, with 8 bases separating them. CDR3 region: CASSFFGSEAFF. DNA of the CDR3: TGTGCCAGCAGTTTTTTCGGTTCTGAAGCTTTCTTT.

This rearrangement joins TRBV7-9 to TRBJ1-1, with 9 bases aligning to TRBD1. The J segment lost 5 bases and the V segment lost 3 bases, leaving 13 bases of the junction unmatched. The CDR3 loop spans 17 amino acids. CDR1 SEHNR and CDR2 FQNEAQ come from the germline V gene (reference sequence). CDR3 in DNA: TGTGCCAGCAGCTTTGGAACGGGACAGGGCTTATTGACTGAAGCTTTCTTT. As protein: CASSFGTGQGLLTEAFF.